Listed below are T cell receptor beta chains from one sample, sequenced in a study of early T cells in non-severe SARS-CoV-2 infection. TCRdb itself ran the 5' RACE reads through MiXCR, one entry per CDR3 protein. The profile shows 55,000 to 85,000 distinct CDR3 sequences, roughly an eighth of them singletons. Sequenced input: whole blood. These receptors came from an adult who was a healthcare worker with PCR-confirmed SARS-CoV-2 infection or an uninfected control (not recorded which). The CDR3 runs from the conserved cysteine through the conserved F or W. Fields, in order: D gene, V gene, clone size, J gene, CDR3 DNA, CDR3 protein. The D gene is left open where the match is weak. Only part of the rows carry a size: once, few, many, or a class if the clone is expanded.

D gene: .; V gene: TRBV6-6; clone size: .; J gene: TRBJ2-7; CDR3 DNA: TGTGCCACCCGGCAAGGAGGGGAAACCTACGAGCAGTACTTC; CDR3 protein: CATRQGGETYEQYF
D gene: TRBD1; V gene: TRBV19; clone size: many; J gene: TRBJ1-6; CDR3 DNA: TGTGCCAGTAGTATAGGTGCGTGGACAGGGAAAAATTCACCCCTCCACTTT; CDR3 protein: CASSIGAWTGKNSPLHF
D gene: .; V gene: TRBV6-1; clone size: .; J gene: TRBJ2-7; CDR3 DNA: TGTGCCAGCACCCTAGCCCGCCAGATCTACGAGCAGTACTTC; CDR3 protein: CASTLARQIYEQYF
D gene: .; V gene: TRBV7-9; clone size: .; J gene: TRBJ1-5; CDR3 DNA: TGTGCCAGCAGCTTAAATTCAGGGCGCCAGCCCCAGCATTTT; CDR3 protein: CASSLNSGRQPQHF
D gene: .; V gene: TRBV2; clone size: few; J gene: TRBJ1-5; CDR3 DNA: TGTGCCAGCAGTGACGGGCAGAGCAATCAGCCCCAGCATTTT; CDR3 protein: CASSDGQSNQPQHF
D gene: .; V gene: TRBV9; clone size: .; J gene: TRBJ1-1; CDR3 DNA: TGTGCCAGCAGCAGGGAGGGCACTGAAGCTTTCTTT; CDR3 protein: CASSREGTEAFF
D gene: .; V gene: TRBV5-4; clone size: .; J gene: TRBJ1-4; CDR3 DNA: TGTGCCAGCAGCCAAACCCGAGGAGGGGCGAACGAAAAACTGTTTTTT; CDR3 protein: CASSQTRGGANEKLFF
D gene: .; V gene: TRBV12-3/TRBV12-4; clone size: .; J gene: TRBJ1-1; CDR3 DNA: TGTGCCAGCAGCCATTATCGGGGTGAAGCTTTCTTT; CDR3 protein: CASSHYRGEAFF
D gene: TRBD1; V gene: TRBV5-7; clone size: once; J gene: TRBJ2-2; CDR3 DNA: TGTGCCAGCAGCCTGTTCTGTGGACAGGGCCAGACCGGGGAGCTGTTTTTT; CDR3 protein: CASSLFCGQGQTGELFF
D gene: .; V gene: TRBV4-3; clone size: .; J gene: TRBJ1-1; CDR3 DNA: TGCGCCAGCAGCCAAGATTTACAGGAACGGGGTTTCTTT; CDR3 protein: CASSQDLQERGFF
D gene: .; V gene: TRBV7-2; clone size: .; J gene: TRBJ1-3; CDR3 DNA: TGTGCCAGCAGCAGGAGCTCTGGAAACACCATATATTTT; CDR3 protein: CASSRSSGNTIYF
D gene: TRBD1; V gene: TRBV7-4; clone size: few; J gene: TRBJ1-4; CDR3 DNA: TGTGCCAGCAGCTCGTCGGACAGGGGGATGATGTTAGCTAATGAAAAACTGTTTTTT; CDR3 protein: CASSSSDRGMMLANEKLFF
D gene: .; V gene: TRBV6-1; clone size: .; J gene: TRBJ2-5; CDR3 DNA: TGTGCCAGCAAAAAGGAGGAGACCCAGTACTTC; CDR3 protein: CASKKEETQYF
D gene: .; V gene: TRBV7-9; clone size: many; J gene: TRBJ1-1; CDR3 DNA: TGTGCCAGCAGCTTAGTACCGGAATCCACTGAAGCTTTCTTT; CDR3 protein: CASSLVPESTEAFF
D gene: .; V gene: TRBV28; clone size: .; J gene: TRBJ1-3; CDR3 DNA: TGTGCCAGCAGTTTATCAAGTGGAAATACCATATATTTT; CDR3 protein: CASSLSSGNTIYF
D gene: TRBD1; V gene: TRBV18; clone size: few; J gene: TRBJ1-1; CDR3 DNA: TGTGCCAGCTCGCGGACAGGGCAGACTGAAGCTTTCTTT; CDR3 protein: CASSRTGQTEAFF
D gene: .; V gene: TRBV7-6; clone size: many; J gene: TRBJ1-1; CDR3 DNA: TGTGCCAGCAGCTCAGACCAGAACACTGAAGCTTTCTTT; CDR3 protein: CASSSDQNTEAFF
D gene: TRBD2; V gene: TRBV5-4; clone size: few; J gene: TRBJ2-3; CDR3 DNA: TGTGCCAGCAGCGTGAAAGCGGGGCTTTCCACAGATACGCAGTATTTT; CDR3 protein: CASSVKAGLSTDTQYF
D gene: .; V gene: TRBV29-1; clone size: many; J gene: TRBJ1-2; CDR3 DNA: TGCAGCGTTGAAGTCGGGGGCGGCTACACCTTC; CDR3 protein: CSVEVGGGYTF
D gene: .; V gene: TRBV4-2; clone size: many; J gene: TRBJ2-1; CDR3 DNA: TGTGCCAGCAGCCAAGAGAAAATAGTTAGGGACAATGAGCAGTTCTTC; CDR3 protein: CASSQEKIVRDNEQFF
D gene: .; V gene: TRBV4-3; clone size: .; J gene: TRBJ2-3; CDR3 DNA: TGCGCCAGCAGCCAAGAGGTACAGGGATCTTCCCGGGGTACGCAGTATTTT; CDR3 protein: CASSQEVQGSSRGTQYF
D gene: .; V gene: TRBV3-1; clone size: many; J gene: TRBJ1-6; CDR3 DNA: TGTGCCAGCAGCCAAGAACCCCCCGGTAGGGGAAGGAATTCACCCCTCCACTTT; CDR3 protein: CASSQEPPGRGRNSPLHF
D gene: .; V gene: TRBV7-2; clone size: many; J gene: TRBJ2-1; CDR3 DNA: TGTGCCAGCAGCTTGGGGCAGGGCCACAATGAGCAGTTCTTC; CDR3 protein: CASSLGQGHNEQFF
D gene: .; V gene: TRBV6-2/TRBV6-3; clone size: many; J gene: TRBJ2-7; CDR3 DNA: TGTGCCAGCAAACTGAGACGGGGCAAGAGGGAGCAGTACTTC; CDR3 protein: CASKLRRGKREQYF
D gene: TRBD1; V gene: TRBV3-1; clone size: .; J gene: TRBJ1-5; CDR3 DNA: TGTGCCAGCAGCGCTACAGGGGTCCAGCCCCAGCATTTT; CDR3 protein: CASSATGVQPQHF
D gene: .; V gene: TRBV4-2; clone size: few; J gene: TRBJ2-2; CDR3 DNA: TGTGCCAGCAGCCAGAGGCCCGGGGAGCTGTTTTTT; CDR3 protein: CASSQRPGELFF
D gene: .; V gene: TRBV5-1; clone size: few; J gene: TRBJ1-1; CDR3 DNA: TGCGCCAGCAGCCTAACAGACCTGGACACTGAAGCTTTCTTT; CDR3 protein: CASSLTDLDTEAFF
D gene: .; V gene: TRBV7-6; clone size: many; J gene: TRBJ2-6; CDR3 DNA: TGTGCCAGCAGCTTAGGAGGAGCATCTGGGGCCAACGTCCTGACTTTC; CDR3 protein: CASSLGGASGANVLTF
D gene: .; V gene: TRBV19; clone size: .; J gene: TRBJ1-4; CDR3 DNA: TGTGCCAGTAGTCGAGCGCGGATTAATGAAAAACTGTTTTTT; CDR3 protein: CASSRARINEKLFF
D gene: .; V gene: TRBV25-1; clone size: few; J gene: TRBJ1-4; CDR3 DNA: TGTGCCAGCAGGGACCAAACCGAAAAACTGTTTTTT; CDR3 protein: CASRDQTEKLFF
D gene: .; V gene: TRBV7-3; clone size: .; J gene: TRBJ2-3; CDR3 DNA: TGTGCCAGCAGCTTGCGGACTACCACAGATACGCAGTATTTT; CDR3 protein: CASSLRTTTDTQYF
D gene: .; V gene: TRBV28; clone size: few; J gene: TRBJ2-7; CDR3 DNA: TGTGCCAGCAGCCGAGAACCGCGGAGCATTTACGAGCAGTACTTC; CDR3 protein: CASSREPRSIYEQYF
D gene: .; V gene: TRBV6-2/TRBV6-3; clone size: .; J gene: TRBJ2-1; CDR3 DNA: TGTGCCAGCAGTATTCCAGGGGAGTACAATGAGCAGTTCTTC; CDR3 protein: CASSIPGEYNEQFF
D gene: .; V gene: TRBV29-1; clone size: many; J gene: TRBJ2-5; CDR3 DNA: TGCAGCGTCATCAGGGTCGAGACCCAGTACTTC; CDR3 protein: CSVIRVETQYF
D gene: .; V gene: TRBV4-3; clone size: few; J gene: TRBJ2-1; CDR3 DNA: TGCGCCAGCAGCCAAGAGACCCCTGGGCAGTTCTTC; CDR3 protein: CASSQETPGQFF
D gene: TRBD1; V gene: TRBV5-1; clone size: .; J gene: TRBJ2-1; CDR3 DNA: TGCGCCAGCAGCTTGGAGGGACAGCACAATGAGCAGTTCTTC; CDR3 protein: CASSLEGQHNEQFF
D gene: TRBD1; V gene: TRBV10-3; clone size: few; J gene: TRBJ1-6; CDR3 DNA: TGTGCCACCGGACAGGGGGCCGAGTCACCCCTCCACTTT; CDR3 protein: CATGQGAESPLHF
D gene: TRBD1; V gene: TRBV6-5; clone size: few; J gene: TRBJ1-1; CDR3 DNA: TGTGCCAGCAGCCCTACCCGGGACAGCGCCTCGATTGGGGCTGAAGCTTTCTTT; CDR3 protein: CASSPTRDSASIGAEAFF
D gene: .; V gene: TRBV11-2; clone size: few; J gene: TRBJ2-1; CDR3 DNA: TGTGCCAGCAGCTTAGATCCCGCAGGGACCAATGAGCAGTTCTTC; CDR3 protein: CASSLDPAGTNEQFF
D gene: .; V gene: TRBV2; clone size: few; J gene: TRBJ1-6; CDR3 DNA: TGTGCCAGGGGGGACCGAGGTTTGTCGAATTCACCCCTCCACTTT; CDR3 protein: CARGDRGLSNSPLHF
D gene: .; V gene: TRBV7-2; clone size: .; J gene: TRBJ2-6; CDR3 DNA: TGTGCCAGCAGCTTAGGTCCGGCCTCTGGGGCCAACGTCCTGACTTTC; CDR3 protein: CASSLGPASGANVLTF
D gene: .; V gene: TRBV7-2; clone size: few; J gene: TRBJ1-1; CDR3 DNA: TGTGCCAGCAGCTTATTCACTGAAGCTTTCTTT; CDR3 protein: CASSLFTEAFF
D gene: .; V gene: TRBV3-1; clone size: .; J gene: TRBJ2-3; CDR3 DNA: TGTGCCAGCAGCCCAGGCGATACGCAGTATTTT; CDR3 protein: CASSPGDTQYF
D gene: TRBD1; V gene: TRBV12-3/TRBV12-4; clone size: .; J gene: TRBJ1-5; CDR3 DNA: TGTGCCAGCAGTTTAATGTCACAGGGGAATCAGCCCCAGCATTTT; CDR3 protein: CASSLMSQGNQPQHF
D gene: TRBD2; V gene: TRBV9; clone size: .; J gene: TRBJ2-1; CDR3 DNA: TGTGCCAGCAGCCGTGGACTAGCGGCCTACAATGAGCAGTTCTTC; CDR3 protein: CASSRGLAAYNEQFF
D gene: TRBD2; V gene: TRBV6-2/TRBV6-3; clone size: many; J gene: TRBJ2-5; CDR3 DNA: TGTGCCAGCCGAACGGGGGGGGAACAAGAGACCCAGTACTTC; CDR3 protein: CASRTGGEQETQYF
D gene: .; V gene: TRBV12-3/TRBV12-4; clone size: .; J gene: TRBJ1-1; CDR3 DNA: TGTGCCAGCAAATGGGGGGGAGAGGGTGAAGCTTTCTTT; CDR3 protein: CASKWGGEGEAFF
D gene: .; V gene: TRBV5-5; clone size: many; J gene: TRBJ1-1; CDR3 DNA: TGTGCCAGCAGCCCAATGGGATCGGATGAAGCTTTCTTT; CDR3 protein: CASSPMGSDEAFF
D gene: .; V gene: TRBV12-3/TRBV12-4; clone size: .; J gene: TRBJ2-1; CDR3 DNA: TGTGCCAGCAGCAATATGCAAAGCTCCTACAATGAGCAGTTCTTC; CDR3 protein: CASSNMQSSYNEQFF
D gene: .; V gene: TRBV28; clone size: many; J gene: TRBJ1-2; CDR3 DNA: TGTGCCAGCAGTCCCTTAGGACAAGTCTCTAACTATGGCTACACCTTC; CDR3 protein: CASSPLGQVSNYGYTF
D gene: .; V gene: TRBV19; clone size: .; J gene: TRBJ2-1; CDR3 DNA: TGTGCCAGTAGTCCTAGCCGGGGTGGGTACAATAAGCAGTTCTTC; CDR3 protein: CASSPSRGGYNKQFF
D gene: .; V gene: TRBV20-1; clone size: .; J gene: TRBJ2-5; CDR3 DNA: TGCAGTGCTAGAGATCTCGGACAAGAGACCCAGTACTTC; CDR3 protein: CSARDLGQETQYF
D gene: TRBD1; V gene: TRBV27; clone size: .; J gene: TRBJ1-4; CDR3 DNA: TGTGCCAGCAGTTTATGGCAGGGGGAATCGAAACTGTTTTTT; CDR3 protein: CASSLWQGESKLFF
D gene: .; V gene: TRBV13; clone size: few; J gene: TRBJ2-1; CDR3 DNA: TGTGCCAGCAGCCTAATCCAGGGCCATGAGCAGTTCTTC; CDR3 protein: CASSLIQGHEQFF
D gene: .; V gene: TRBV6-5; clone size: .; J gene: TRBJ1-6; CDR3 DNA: TGTGCCAGCAGTCTCGGCCAGGGGTATCGGTCACCCCTCCACTTT; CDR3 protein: CASSLGQGYRSPLHF
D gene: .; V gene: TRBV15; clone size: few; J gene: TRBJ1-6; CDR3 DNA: TGTGCCACCAGCAGAGATGTTAGCTCCTATAATTCACCCCTCCACTTT; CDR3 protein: CATSRDVSSYNSPLHF
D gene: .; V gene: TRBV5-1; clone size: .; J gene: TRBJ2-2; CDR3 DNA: TGCGCCAGCAGCTTGTCGGGGCTTGGCACCGGGGAGCTGTTTTTT; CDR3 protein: CASSLSGLGTGELFF